This T cell receptor beta chain appears in the sequencing data of a study of Graves' ophthalmopathy and Graves' hyperthyroidism. Study-wide background: Before any treatment was given, at initial diagnosis, peripheral blood was collected.

This clonotype has only a few counts. The CDR3 has 14 amino acids. Germline V lookup: CDR1 MGHRA, CDR2 YSYEKL. Trimming left V 4 bases short and J 9 bases short, with 16 bases between. The authors amplified TCR beta CDR3 regions, and they did so from RNA transcripts for repertoire sequencing. First-round RT-PCR employed HTBI primers, with a second-round multiplex PCR after it. TCRdb ran MiXCR on the multiplex PCR reads and lists one entry per CDR3 protein. The data hold some 390,000 distinct CDR3 sequences, with around 19% observed a single time. Each diagnosis was determined on the basis of clinical symptoms, serum thyroxine, TRAb, thyroid ultrasound and orbital computed tomography.

The chain combines TRBV4-1 with TRBJ1-3; D is perhaps TRBD1 (5 bases). Sequencing was performed on peripheral blood. This sequence originates from a young woman with Graves' ophthalmopathy. CDR3 residues: CASSRDPGLFTIYF. As DNA, the CDR3 is TGCGCCAGCAGCCGAGACCCGGGACTCTTCACCATATATTTT.